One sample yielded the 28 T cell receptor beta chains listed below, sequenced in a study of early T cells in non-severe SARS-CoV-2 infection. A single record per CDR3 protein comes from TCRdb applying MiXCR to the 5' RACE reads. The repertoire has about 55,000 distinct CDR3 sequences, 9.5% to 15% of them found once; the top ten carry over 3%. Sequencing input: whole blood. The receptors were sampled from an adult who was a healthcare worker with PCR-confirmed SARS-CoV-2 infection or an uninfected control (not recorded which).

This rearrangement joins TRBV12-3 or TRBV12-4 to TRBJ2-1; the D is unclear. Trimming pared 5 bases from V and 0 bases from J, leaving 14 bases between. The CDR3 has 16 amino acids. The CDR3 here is CASSPLGGFSYNEQFF. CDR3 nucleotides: TGTGCCAGCAGTCCCCTCGGCGGTTTCTCCTACAATGAGCAGTTCTTC.

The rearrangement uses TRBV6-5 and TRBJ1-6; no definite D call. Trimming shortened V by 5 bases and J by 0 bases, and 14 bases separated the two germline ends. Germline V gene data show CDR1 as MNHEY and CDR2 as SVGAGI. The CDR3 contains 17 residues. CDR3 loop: CASSTTRPSSYNSPLHF. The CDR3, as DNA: TGTGCCAGCAGTACCACTCGGCCTAGCTCCTATAATTCACCCCTCCACTTT.

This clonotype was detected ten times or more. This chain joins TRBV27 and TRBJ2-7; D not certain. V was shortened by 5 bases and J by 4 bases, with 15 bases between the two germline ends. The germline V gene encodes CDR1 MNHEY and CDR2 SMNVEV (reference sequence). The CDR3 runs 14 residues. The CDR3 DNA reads TGTGCCAGCAGTCTGAAATTGATAGCTTACGAGCAGTACTTC. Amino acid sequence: CASSLKLIAYEQYF.

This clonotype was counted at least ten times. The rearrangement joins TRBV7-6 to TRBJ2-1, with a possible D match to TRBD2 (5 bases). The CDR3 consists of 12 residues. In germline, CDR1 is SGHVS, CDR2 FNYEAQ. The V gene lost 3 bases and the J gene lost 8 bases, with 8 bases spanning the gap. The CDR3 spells CASSFGRDEQFF. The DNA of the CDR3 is TGTGCCAGCAGCTTCGGGCGGGATGAGCAGTTCTTC.

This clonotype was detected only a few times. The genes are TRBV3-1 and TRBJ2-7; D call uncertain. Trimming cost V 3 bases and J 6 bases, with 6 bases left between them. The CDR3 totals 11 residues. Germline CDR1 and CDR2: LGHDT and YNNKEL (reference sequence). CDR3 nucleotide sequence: TGTGCCAGCAGCCATTCTGTCGAGCAGTACTTC. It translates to CASSHSVEQYF.

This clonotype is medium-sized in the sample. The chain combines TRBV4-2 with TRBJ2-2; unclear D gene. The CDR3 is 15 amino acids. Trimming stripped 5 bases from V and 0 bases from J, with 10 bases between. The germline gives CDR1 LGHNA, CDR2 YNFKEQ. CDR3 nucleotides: TGTGCCAGCAGCGAAAGGGCCGCGAACACCGGGGAGCTGTTTTTT. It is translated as CASSERAANTGELFF.

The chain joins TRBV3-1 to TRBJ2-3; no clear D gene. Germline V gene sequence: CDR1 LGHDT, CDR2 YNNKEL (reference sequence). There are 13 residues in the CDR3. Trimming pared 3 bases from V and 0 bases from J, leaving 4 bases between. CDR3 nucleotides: TGTGCCAGCAGCCAGGCCAGCACAGATACGCAGTATTTT. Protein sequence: CASSQASTDTQYF.

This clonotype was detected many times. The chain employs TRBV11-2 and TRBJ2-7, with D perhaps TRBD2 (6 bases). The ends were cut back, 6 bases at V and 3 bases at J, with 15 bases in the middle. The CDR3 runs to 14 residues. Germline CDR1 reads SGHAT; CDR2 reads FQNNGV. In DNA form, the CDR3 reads TGTGCCAGCAGTGCCGCGGGGCTAATCTACGAGCAGTACTTC. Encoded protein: CASSAAGLIYEQYF.

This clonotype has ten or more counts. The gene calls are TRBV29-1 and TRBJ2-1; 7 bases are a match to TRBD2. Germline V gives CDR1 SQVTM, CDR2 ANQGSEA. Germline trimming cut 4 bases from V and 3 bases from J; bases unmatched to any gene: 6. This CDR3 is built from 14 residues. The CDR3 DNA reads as TGCAGCGTTGTTTCGGGGGACTACTACAATGAGCAGTTCTTC. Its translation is CSVVSGDYYNEQFF.

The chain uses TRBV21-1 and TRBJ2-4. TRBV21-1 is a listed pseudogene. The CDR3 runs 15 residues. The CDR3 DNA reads TGTGCCAGCAGCAAAGGGACGGCAGCCAAAAACATTCAGTACTTC. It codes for CASSKGTAAKNIQYF.

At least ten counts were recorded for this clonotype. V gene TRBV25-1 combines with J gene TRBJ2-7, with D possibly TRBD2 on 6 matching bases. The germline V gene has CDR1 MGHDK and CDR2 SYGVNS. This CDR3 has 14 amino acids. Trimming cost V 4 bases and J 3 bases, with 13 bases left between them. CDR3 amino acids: CASSGGGTYYEQYF. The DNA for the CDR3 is TGTGCCAGCAGTGGTGGGGGGACTTACTACGAGCAGTACTTC.

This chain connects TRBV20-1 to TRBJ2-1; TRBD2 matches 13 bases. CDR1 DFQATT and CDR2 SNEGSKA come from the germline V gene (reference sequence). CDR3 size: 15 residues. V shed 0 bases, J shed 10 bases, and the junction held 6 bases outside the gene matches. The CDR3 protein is CSARDGLAGEGEQFF. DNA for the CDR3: TGCAGTGCTAGAGATGGACTAGCGGGAGAGGGAGAGCAGTTCTTC.

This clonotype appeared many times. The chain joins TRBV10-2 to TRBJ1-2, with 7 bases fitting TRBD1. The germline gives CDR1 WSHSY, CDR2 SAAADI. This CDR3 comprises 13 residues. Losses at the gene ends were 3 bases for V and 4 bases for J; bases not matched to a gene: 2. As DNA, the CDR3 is TGCGCCAGCAGTGAAGGGACAGTCTATGGCTACACCTTC. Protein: CASSEGTVYGYTF.

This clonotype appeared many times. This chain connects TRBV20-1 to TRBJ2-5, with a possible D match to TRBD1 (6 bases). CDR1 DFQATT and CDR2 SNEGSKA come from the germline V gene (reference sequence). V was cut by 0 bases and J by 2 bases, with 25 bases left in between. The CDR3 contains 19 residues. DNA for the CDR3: TGCAGTGCTAGAGATCAGGCAACGGGGACATACCGACTTCAAGAGACCCAGTACTTC. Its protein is CSARDQATGTYRLQETQYF.

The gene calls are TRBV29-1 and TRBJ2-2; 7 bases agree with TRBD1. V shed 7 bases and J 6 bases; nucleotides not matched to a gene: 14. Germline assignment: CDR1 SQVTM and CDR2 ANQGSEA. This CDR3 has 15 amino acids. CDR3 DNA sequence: TGCAGCGCTTCTACCGGGACAGATCTACCCGGGGAGCTGTTTTTT. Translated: CSASTGTDLPGELFF.

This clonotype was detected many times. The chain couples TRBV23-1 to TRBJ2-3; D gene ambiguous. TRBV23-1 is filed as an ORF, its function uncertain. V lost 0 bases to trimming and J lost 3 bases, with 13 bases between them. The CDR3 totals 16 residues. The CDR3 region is CASSQSAGPWTDTQYF. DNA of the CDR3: TGCGCCAGCAGTCAATCCGCAGGTCCTTGGACAGATACGCAGTATTTT.

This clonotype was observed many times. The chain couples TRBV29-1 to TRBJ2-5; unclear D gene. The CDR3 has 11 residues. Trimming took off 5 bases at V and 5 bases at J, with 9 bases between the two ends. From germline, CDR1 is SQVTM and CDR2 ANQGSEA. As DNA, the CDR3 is TGCAGCGTTAGTCTGGGGGAGACCCAGTACTTC. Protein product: CSVSLGETQYF.

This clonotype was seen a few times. Here the CDR3 reads CATSLGEVGELFF. DNA of the CDR3: TGTGCCACCAGCCTTGGGGAGGTCGGGGAGCTGTTTTTT. The chain couples TRBV15 to TRBJ2-2; D perhaps matches TRBD2 (6 bases). The CDR3 consists of 13 residues. Germline V gene sequence: CDR1 LNHNV, CDR2 YYDKDF (reference sequence). Between the trimmed V and J ends, which lost 5 bases and 7 bases, there was a span of 11 bases.

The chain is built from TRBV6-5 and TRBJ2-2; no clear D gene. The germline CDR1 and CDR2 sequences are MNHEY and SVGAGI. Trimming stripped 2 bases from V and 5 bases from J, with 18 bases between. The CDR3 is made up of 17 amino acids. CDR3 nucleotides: TGTGCCAGCAGTTACCTCCCGCGGCCCGGCGGAACCGGGGAGCTGTTTTTT. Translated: CASSYLPRPGGTGELFF.

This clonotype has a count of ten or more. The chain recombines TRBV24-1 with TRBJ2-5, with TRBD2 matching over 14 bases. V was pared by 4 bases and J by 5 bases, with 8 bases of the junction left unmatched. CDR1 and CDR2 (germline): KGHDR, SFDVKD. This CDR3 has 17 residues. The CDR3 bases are TGTGCCACCAGTGACCCGGGACTAGCGGGAGTACAGGAGACCCAGTACTTC. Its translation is CATSDPGLAGVQETQYF.

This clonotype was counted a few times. The CDR3 bases are TGCGCCAGCACCAGGGCGAACACCGGGGAGCTGTTTTTT. The encoded protein is CASTRANTGELFF. The chain has TRBV10-2 and TRBJ2-2; possible D gene TRBD1, 5 bases. The CDR3 totals 13 residues. The V gene's germline CDR1 is WSHSY and CDR2 SAAADI. Trimming shortened V by 7 bases and J by 0 bases, and 6 bases separated the two germline ends.

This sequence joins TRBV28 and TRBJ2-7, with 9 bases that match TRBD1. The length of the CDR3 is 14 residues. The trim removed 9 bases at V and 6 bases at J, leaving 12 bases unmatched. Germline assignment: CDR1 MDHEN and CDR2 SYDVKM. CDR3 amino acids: CASGGGTGRGEQYF. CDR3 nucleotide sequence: TGTGCCAGTGGCGGCGGGACAGGGAGGGGCGAGCAGTACTTC.

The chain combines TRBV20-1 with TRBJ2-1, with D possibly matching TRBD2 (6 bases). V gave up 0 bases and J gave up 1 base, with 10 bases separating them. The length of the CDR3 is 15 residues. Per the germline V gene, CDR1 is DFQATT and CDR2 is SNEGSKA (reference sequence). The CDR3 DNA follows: TGCAGTGCTAGAGATCTAGCGATATCCTACAATGAGCAGTTCTTC. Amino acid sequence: CSARDLAISYNEQFF.

DNA for the CDR3: TGTGCCAGCACCTTAAGCGGGAGAATAGATACGCAGTATTTT. It is translated as CASTLSGRIDTQYF. J is TRBJ2-3 and V is TRBV27, with 8 bases identical to TRBD2. The length of the CDR3 is 14 residues. Germline CDR1 MNHEY, CDR2 SMNVEV (reference sequence). With V trimmed by 7 bases and J by 5 bases, 8 bases remained unmatched.

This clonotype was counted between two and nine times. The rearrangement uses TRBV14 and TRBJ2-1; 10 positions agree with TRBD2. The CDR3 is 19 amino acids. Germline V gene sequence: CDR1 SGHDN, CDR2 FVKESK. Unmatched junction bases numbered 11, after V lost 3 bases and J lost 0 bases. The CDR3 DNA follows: TGTGCCAGCAGCCAGCGGAAGACTAGCGGGCTGTTCTCCTACAATGAGCAGTTCTTC. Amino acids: CASSQRKTSGLFSYNEQFF.

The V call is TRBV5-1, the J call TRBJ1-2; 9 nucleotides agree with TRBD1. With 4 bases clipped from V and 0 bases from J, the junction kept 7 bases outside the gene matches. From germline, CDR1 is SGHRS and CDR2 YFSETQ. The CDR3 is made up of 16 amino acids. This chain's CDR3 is CASSLGQGQANYGYTF. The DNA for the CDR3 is TGCGCCAGCAGCCTGGGACAGGGCCAAGCTAACTATGGCTACACCTTC.

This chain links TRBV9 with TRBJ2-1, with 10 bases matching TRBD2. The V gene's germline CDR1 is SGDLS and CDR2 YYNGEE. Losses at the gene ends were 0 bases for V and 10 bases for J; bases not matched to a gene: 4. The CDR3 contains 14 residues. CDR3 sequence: CASSVDLAGDEQFF. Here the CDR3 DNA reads TGTGCCAGCAGCGTAGATCTAGCGGGAGACGAGCAGTTCTTC.

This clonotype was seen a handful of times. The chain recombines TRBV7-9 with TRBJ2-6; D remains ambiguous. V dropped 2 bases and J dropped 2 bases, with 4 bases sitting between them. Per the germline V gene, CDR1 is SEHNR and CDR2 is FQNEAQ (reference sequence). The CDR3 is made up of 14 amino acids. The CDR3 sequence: CASSLQAGANVLTF. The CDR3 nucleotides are TGTGCCAGCAGCTTACAGGCTGGGGCCAACGTCCTGACTTTC. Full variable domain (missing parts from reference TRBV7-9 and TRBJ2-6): DTGVSQNPRHKITKRGQNVTFRCDPISEHNRLYWYRQTLGQGPEFLTYFQNEAQLEKSRLLSDRFSAERPKGSFSTLEIQRTEQGDSAMYLCASSLQAGANVLTFGAGSRLTVL.